This record covers a single TCR beta chain. In the original processing: By means of reference gene primer amplification, nucleated cell counts were estimated. The table came from immunoSEQ multiplex PCR; TCRdb's copy has only in-frame clones and leaves some out. V, J and clone size derive from that table, while D and trimming were established from the DNA sequence. The table records fewer than 250,000 clones, 88% of them present only once. This entry comes from a study of blood T cell repertoires in COVID-19. Background on the study: From the United States, Italy and Spain came samples of acute and convalescent COVID-19. The cDNA or gDNA used as material had been derived from T cells, B-cell-depleted T cells, or PBMCs.

The age range of participants was 18 to 89 years, with residence in some 25 US areas. Sequences were obtained from PBMCs or T cells enriched from blood (not recorded which). The origin of this receptor is a woman between 45 and 65 years old with acute COVID-19.

The CDR3 here is CASSILTGVRQPQHF. The CDR3 nucleotides are TGTGCCAGTAGTATATTAACAGGGGTGAGGCAGCCCCAGCATTTT. V and J are TRBV19 and TRBJ1-5; TRBD1 aligns across 7 bases. V lost 2 bases to trimming and J lost 7 bases; unmatched junction nucleotides: 8. In germline, CDR1 is LNHDA, CDR2 SQIVND (reference sequence). The CDR3 extends over 15 amino acids.